This T cell receptor beta chain was obtained from a study of blood T cell repertoires in COVID-19 (dated by TCRdb to the early 2020s). Regarding the complete study: The collaborator samples originated in the United States, Italy and Spain and spanned the acute and convalescent phases of COVID-19. The prospective study material was composed of cDNA or gDNA derived from T cells, B-cell-depleted T cells, or PBMCs. Subjects who had been exposed to COVID-19, were actively infected with it, or had recovered from it provided the deeply sampled blood TCRbeta repertoires that made up the dataset. A freely available public database, intended as a resource for researchers studying the immune response to SARS-CoV-2, is where the repertoires were released. The samples were drawn from two sources: the first 160 participants of the ongoing ImmuneRACE study, and some 1,300 subjects contributed by 6 global collaborators. A de-identified subject ID, COVID-19 status, age in years and sex were almost always included in the sample metadata. Where available, HLA class I and class II types were taken from metadata supplied by the sample provider and were not determined by assay-based typing.

CDR1 and CDR2 are drawn from the germline V gene: SGHAT, FQNNGV. The CDR3, cysteine through phenylalanine, is 16 amino acids long. Of all the DNA, just the CDR3 is kept, 48 bases in frame from base 1. Trimming takes 2 bases from V and 2 bases from J, and the germline ends sit 15 bases apart. Participants in the prospective study were aged roughly 18 to 100 years, lived in about two dozen United States geographic areas, and enrolled through a virtual design. In the prospective study, participants were assigned to cohorts based on the clinical history participants reported in a screening survey and a study questionnaire. Recovered participants in ImmuneRACE Cohort 3 were defined by two consecutive negative NP/OP PCR tests, clearance by a healthcare professional, or resolution of symptoms. In the prospective study, whole blood, serum and a nasopharyngeal or oropharyngeal swab were collected from each participant by mobile phlebotomists. Prospective study participants could optionally give additional blood draws and questionnaires over an approximately two-month period. Before DNA extraction, prospective study blood samples were shipped either frozen or at room temperature.

Details on this clone: The clone's antigen remains unknown. One base away there is no much larger clone; base qualities are not given.

The immunoSEQ Assay, a bias-controlled multiplex PCR, was used to amplify TCRbeta CDR3 regions from genomic DNA. The published analysis was carried out like this. Nucleated cell counts per sample were estimated from amplification of reference gene primers within the assay. To quantify the absolute abundance of each unique TCRbeta CDR3 rearrangement, sequence reads were collapsed and filtered. For each sample, productive Simpson clonality was calculated as the square root of Simpson's diversity index across productive rearrangements. In TCRdb, the immuneACCESS table is reduced to in-frame sequences with V and J assigned. These tables do not hold every clone; where another copy was compared, an unresolved V gene accounts for under half, and the others remain unexplained. The V and J calls and clone size were taken over from that table, and D and trimming were inferred from the DNA. The sample table contains about 310,000 clones; only one count was recorded for roughly 89% of them. The top ten clonotypes cover more than 8.5% of the sample.

Paper-wide results and their limitations: How much clinical and demographic metadata was included differed by source and by participant, and the metadata was provided uncurated.

The origin of this receptor is a woman aged 18-30 years who had recovered from COVID-19. Sequenced material: PBMCs or T cells enriched from blood (not recorded which). Rearrangement joined TRBV11-2 to TRBJ2-5; a weak D assignment points to TRBD1 (6 bases agree). The nucleotide sequence is given as TGTGCCAGCAGCTTAAGGGGGATGATAGGACAAGAGACCCAGTACTTC. Translated, this is CASSLRGMIGQETQYF.